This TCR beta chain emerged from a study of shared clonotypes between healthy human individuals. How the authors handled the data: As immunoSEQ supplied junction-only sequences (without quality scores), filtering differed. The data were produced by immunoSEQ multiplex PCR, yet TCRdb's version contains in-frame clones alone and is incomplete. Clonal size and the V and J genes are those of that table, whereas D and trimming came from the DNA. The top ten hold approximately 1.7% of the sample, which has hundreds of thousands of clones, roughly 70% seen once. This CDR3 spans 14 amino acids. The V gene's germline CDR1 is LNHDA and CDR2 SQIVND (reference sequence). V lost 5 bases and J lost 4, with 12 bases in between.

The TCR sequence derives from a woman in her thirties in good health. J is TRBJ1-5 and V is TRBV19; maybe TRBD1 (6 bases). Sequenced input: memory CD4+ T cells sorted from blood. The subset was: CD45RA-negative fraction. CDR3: CASSHRARNQPQHF. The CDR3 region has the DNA TGTGCCAGTAGTCACAGGGCCCGAAATCAGCCCCAGCATTTT. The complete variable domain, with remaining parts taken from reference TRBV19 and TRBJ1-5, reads DGGITQSPKYLFRKEGQNVTLSCEQNLNHDAMYWYRQDPGQGLRLIYYSQIVNDFQKGDIAEGYSVSREKKESFPLTVTSAQKNPTAFYLCASSHRARNQPQHFGDGTRLSIL.